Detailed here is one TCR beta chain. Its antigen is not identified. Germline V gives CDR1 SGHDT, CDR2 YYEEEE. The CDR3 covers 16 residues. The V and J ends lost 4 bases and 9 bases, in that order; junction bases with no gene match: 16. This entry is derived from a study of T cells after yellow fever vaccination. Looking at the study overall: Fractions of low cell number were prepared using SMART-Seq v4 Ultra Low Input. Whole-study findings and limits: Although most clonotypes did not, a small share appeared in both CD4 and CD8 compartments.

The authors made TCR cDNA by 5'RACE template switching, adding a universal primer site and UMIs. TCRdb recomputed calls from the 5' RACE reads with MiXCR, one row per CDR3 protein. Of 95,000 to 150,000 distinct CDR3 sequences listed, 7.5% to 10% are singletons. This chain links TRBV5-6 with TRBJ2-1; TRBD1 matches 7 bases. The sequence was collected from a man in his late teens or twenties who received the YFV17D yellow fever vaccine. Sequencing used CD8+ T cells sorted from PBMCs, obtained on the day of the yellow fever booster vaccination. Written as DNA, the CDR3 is TGTGCCAGCAGCAGACAGGGATTCATCCTCTACTCTGAGCAGTTCTTC. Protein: CASSRQGFILYSEQFF.